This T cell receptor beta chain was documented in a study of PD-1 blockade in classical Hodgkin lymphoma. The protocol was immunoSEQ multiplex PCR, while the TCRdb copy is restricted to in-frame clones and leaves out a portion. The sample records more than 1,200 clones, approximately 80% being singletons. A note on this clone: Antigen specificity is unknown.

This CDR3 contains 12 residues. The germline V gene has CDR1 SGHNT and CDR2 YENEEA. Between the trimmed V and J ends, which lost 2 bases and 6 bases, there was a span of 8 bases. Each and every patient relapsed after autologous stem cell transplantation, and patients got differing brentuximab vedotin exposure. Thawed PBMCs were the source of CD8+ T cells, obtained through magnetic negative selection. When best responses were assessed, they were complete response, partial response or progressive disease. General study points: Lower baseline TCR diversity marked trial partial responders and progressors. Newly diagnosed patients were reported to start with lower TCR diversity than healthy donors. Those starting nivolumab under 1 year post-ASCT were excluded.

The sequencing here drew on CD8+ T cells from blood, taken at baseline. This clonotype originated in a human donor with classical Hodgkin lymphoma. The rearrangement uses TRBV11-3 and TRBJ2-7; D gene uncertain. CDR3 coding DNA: TGTGCCAGCAGCTTAACAGACTCCGAGCAGTACTTC. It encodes CASSLTDSEQYF.